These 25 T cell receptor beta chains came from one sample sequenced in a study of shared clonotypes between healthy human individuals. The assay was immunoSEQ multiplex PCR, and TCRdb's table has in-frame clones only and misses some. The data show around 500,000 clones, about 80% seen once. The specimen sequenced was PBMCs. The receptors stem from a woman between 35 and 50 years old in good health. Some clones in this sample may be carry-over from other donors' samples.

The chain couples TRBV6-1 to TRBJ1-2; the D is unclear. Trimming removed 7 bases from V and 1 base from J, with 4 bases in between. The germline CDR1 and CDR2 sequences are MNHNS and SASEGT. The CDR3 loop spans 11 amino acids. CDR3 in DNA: TGTGCCAGCATGGTTAACTATGGCTACACCTTC. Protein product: CASMVNYGYTF.

The DNA of the CDR3 is TGTGCCAGCAGTGCTCGGGTCGACGCCAAAAACATTCAGTACTTC. Its translation is CASSARVDAKNIQYF. V usage is TRBV6-1 and J usage is TRBJ2-4; D ambiguous. V was shortened by 4 bases and J by 1 base, with 11 bases between the two germline ends. The CDR3 totals 15 residues. CDR1 and CDR2 (germline): MNHNS, SASEGT.

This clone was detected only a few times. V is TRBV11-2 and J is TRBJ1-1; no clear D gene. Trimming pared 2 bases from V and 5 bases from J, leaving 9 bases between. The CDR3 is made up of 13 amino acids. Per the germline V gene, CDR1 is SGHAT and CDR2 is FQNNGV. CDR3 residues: CASSLQERTEAFF. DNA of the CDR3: TGTGCCAGCAGCTTACAGGAAAGAACTGAAGCTTTCTTT.

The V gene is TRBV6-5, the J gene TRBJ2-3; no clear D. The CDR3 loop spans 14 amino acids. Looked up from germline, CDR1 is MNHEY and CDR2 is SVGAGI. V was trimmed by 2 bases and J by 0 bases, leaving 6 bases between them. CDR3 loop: CASSYMGSTDTQYF. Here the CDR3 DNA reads TGTGCCAGCAGTTACATGGGGAGCACAGATACGCAGTATTTT.

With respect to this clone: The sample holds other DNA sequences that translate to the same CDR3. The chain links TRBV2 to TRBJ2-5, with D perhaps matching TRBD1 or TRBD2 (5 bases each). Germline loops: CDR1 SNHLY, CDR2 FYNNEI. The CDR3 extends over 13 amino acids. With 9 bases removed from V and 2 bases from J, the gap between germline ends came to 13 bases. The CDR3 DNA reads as TGTGCCAGTAGCCGGGACGGACAAGAGACCCAGTACTTC. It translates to CASSRDGQETQYF.

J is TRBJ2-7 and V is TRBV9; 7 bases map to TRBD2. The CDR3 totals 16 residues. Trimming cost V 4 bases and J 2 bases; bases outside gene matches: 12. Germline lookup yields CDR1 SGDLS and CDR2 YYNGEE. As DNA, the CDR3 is TGTGCCAGCAGCCTCTCCGGGCGGGAGATGGCCTACGAGCAGTACTTC. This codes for CASSLSGREMAYEQYF.

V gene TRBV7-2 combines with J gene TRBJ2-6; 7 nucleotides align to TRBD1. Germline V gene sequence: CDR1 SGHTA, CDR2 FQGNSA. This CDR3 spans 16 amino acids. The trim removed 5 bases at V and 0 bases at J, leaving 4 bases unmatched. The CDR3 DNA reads TGTGCCAGCAGCCCCGGACAGGTCTCTGGGGCCAACGTCCTGACTTTC. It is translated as CASSPGQVSGANVLTF.

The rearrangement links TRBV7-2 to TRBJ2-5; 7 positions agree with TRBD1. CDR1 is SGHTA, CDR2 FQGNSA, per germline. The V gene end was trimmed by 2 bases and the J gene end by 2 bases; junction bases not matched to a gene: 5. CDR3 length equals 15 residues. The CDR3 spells CASSLHGTEQETQYF. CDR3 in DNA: TGTGCCAGCAGCTTACATGGGACAGAACAAGAGACCCAGTACTTC.

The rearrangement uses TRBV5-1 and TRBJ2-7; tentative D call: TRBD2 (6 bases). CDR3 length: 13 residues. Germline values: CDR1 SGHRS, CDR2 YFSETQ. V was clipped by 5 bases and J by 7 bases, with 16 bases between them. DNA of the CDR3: TGCGCCAGCAGAGATCAGGGCGCGGGAGAGCAGTACTTC. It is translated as CASRDQGAGEQYF.

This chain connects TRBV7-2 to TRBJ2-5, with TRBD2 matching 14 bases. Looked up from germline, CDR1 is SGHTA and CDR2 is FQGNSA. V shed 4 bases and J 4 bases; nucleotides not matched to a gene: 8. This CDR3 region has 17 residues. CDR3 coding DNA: TGTGCCAGCAGCTGGACCGGGACTAGCGGGGGAGGAGAGACCCAGTACTTC. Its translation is CASSWTGTSGGGETQYF.

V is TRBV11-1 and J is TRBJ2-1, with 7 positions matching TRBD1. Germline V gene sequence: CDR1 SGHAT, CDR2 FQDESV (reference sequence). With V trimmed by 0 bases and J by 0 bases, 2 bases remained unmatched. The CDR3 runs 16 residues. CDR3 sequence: CASSLAQGNSYNEQFF. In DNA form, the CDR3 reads TGTGCCAGCAGCTTAGCACAGGGGAACTCCTACAATGAGCAGTTCTTC. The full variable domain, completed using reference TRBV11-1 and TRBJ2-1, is EAEVAQSPRYKITEKSQAVAFWCDPISGHATLYWYRQILGQGPELLVQFQDESVVDDSQLPKDRFSAERLKGVDSTLKIQPAELGDSAMYLCASSLAQGNSYNEQFFGPGTRLTVL.

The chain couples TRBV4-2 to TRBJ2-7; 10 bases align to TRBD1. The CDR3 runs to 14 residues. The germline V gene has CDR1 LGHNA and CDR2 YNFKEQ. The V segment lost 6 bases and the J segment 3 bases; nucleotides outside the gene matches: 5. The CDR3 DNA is TGTGCCAGCAGTCAGGACAGGGGGTTCTACGAGCAGTACTTC. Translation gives CASSQDRGFYEQYF.

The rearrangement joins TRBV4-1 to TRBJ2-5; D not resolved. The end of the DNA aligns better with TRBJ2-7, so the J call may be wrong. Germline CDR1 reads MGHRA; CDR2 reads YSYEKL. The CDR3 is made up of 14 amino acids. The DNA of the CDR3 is TGCGCCAGCAGCCACCTCGCGCTAAACTACGAGCAGTACTTC. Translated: CASSHLALNYEQYF.

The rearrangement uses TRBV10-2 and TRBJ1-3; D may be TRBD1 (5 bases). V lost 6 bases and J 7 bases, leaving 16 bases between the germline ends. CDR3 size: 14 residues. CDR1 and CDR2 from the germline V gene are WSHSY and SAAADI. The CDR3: CASSRDLEGNTIYF. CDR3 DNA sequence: TGCGCCAGCAGCCGGGACCTAGAAGGGAACACCATATATTTT.

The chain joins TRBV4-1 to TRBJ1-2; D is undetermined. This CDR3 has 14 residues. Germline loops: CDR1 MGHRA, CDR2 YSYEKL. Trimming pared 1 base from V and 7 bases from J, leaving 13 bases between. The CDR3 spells CASSQGRIKGGYTF. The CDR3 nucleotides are TGCGCCAGCAGCCAAGGTCGGATTAAGGGTGGCTACACCTTC.

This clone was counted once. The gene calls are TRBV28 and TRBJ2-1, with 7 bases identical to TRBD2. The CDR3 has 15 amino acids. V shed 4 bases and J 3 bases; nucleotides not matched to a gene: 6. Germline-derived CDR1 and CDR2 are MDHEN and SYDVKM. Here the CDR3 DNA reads TGTGCCAGCAGTTCCACTAGCGACTACTACAATGAGCAGTTCTTC. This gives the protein CASSSTSDYYNEQFF.

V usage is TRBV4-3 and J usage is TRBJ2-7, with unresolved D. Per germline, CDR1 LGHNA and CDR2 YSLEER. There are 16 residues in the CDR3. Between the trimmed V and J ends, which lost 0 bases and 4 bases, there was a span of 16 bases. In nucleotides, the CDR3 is TGCGCCAGCAGCCAAGATCGGACCCCGTGGAGTTACGAGCAGTACTTC. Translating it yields CASSQDRTPWSYEQYF.

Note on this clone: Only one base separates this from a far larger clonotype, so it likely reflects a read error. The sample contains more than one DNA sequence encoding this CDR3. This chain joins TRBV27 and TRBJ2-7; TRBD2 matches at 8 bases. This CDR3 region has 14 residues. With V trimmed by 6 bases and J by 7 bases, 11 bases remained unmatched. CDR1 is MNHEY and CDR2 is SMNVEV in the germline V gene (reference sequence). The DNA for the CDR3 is TGTGCCAGCAGAGCGACTAGCGAGTACTATGAGCAGTACTTC. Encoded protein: CASRATSEYYEQYF.

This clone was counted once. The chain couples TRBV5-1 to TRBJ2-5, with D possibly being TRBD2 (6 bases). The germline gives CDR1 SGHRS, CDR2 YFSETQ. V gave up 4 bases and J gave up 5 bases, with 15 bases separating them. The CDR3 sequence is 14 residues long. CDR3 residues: CASSGGTASETQYF. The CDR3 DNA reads TGCGCCAGCAGCGGCGGGACCGCCTCTGAGACCCAGTACTTC.

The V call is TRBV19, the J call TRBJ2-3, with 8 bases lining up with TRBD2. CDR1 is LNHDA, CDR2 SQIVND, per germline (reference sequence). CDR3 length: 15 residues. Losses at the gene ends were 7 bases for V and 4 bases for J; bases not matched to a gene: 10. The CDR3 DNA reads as TGTGCCAGTACCCCGATGAGCGGGAGCCCAGATACGCAGTATTTT. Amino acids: CASTPMSGSPDTQYF.

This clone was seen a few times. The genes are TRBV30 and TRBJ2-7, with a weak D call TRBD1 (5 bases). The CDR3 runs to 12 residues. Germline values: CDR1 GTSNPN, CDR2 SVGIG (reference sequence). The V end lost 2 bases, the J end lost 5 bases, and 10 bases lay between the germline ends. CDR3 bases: TGTGCCTGGAGTAAAAGGGGCCACGAGCAGTACTTC. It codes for CAWSKRGHEQYF.

The CDR3 nucleotides read TGTGCCAGCAGTTTATGGGACCTCCACGAGGTCCACGAGCAGTACTTC. Residues: CASSLWDLHEVHEQYF. The chain combines TRBV28 with TRBJ2-7, with unresolved D. Trimming left V 0 bases short and J 5 bases short, with 17 bases between. Germline V gives CDR1 MDHEN, CDR2 SYDVKM. The CDR3 contains 16 residues.

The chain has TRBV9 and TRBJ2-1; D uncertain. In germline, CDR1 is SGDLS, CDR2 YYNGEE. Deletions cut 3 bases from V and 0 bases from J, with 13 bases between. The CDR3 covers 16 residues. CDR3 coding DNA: TGTGCCAGCAGCGCCGACGAGAATTACTCCTACAATGAGCAGTTCTTC. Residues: CASSADENYSYNEQFF.

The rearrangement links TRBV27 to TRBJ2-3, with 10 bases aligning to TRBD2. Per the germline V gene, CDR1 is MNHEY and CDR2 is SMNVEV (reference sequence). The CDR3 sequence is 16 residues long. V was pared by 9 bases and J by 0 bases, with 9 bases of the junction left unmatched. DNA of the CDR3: TGTGCCAGTCAATACCGTAGCGGGGGGAGCACAGATACGCAGTATTTT. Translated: CASQYRSGGSTDTQYF.

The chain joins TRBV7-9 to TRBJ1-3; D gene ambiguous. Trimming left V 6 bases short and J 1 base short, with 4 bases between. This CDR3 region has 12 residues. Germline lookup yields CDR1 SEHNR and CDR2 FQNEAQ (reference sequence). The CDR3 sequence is CASRRSGNTIYF. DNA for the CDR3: TGTGCCAGCAGGCGTTCTGGAAACACCATATATTTT.